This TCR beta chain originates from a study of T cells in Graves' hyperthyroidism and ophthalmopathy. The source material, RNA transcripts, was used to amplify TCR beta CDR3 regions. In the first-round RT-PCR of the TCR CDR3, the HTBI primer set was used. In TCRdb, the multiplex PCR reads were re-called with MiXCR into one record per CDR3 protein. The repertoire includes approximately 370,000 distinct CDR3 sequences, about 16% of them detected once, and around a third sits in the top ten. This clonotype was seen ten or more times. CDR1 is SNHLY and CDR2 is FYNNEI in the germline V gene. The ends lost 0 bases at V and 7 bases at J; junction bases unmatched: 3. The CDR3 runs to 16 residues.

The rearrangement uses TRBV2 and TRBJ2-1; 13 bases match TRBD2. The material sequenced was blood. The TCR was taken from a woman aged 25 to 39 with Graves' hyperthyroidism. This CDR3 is CASSEAGLAGSNEQFF. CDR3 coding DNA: TGTGCCAGCAGTGAAGCGGGACTAGCGGGATCGAATGAGCAGTTCTTC.